Each of the 26 T cell receptor beta chains below was sequenced from the same sample in a study of spatial heterogeneity in lung cancer. TCRdb processed the 5' RACE reads anew with MiXCR; each CDR3 protein has one entry. The sample includes 60,000 to 90,000 distinct CDR3 sequences, about 14% of them seen just once. As for time point: sample taken at primary tumor resection. Whole RNA from tumor, nontumor lung or frozen PBMC was sequenced unsorted. The material sequenced was PBMCs, taken at surgery. These receptor sequences come from a male donor with early-stage non-small cell lung cancer.

In this sample, this clonotype turned up a few times. The V and J genes are TRBV20-1 and TRBJ2-7; D possibly corresponds to TRBD1 (6 bases). The CDR3 contains 11 residues. CDR1 is DFQATT and CDR2 is SNEGSKA in the germline V gene (reference sequence). Between the trimmed V and J ends, which lost 3 bases and 5 bases, there was a span of 8 bases. This chain's CDR3 is CSASRGHEQYF. The CDR3 region has the DNA TGCAGTGCTAGCAGGGGTCACGAGCAGTACTTC.

The V call is TRBV7-2, the J call TRBJ1-4; 9 positions match TRBD1. CDR1 is SGHTA and CDR2 is FQGNSA in the germline V gene. The J segment lost 3 bases and the V segment lost 5 bases, leaving 10 bases of the junction unmatched. This CDR3 spans 17 amino acids. CDR3 sequence reads: CASSAGQGRRANEKLFF. The DNA for the CDR3 is TGTGCCAGCAGCGCGGGACAGGGAAGAAGAGCTAATGAAAAACTGTTTTTT.

This clonotype was observed a handful of times. V and J are TRBV5-1 and TRBJ2-1; D gene uncertain. Germline values: CDR1 SGHRS, CDR2 YFSETQ. The CDR3 length is 13 residues. The germline V and J ends were trimmed by 5 bases and 7 bases, with 13 bases remaining between them. The CDR3 region has the DNA TGCGCCAGCAGTTTATCCGGTAATAATGAGCAGTTCTTC. Its protein is CASSLSGNNEQFF.

This clonotype appeared many times. This chain joins TRBV29-1 and TRBJ2-5, with D possibly matching TRBD2 (6 bases). The CDR3 contains 14 residues. Germline V CDR1 and CDR2: SQVTM, ANQGSEA. V was shortened by 2 bases and J by 7 bases, with 17 bases between the two germline ends. The CDR3 DNA reads TGCAGCGTTGAAAGGGAAGTTGTGGAGGGGACCCAGTACTTC. It translates to CSVEREVVEGTQYF.

The chain carries TRBV27 and TRBJ1-1; perhaps TRBD1 as D (5 bases). The V end was cut by 5 bases, the J end by 4 bases, with 20 bases between. The CDR3 consists of 16 residues. CDR1 MNHEY and CDR2 SMNVEV come from the germline V gene (reference sequence). The CDR3 sequence: CASSPDLGGGGTEAFF. CDR3 coding DNA: TGTGCCAGCAGTCCCGATCTGGGGGGGGGAGGCACTGAAGCTTTCTTT.

This clonotype was counted at least ten times. J is TRBJ2-2 and V is TRBV12-3 or TRBV12-4; 10 bases match TRBD2. The CDR3 consists of 15 residues. With V trimmed by 8 bases and J by 4 bases, 7 bases remained unmatched. CDR3: CASSLAGIGTGELFF. DNA for the CDR3: TGTGCCAGCTCACTAGCGGGAATCGGCACCGGGGAGCTGTTTTTT.

J is TRBJ2-6 and V is TRBV29-1; 12 bases align to TRBD2. After removal of 4 bases from V and 0 bases from J, the junction contained 7 bases not matched to a gene. The CDR3 runs to 18 residues. Germline assignment: CDR1 SQVTM and CDR2 ANQGSEA. In DNA form, the CDR3 reads TGCAGCGTTGGCTTTACTAGCGGGAGGTCCTCTGGGGCCAACGTCCTGACTTTC. Encoded protein: CSVGFTSGRSSGANVLTF. Supplemented by reference TRBV29-1 and TRBJ2-6, the full variable domain reads SAVISQKPSRDICQRGTSLTIQCQVDSQVTMMFWYRQQPGQSLTLIATANQGSEATYESGFVIDKFPISRPNLTFSTLTVSNMSPEDSSIYLCSVGFTSGRSSGANVLTFGAGSRLTVL.

This clonotype showed up many times. V and J are TRBV29-1 and TRBJ1-1, with D unresolved. The CDR3 has 14 residues. The V gene's germline CDR1 is SQVTM and CDR2 ANQGSEA. Trimming shortened V by 7 bases and J by 0 bases, and 15 bases separated the two germline ends. The DNA of the CDR3 is TGCAGCGCTGTAGGATATGGGATGAACACTGAAGCTTTCTTT. It codes for CSAVGYGMNTEAFF.

This clonotype was seen many times. V is TRBV27 and J is TRBJ2-3; no clear D. CDR1 is MNHEY, CDR2 SMNVEV, per germline (reference sequence). This CDR3 is 12 amino acids long. Trimming took off 5 bases at V and 0 bases at J, with 3 bases between the two ends. For the CDR3, the DNA is TGTGCCAGCAGTCGCAGCACAGATACGCAGTATTTT. Its translation: CASSRSTDTQYF.

In this sample, this clonotype turned up many times. The chain carries TRBV29-1 and TRBJ2-7; D might be TRBD1 (6 bases). Trimming took off 0 bases at V and 0 bases at J, with 15 bases between the two ends. The CDR3 length is 16 residues. Germline CDR1 reads SQVTM; CDR2 reads ANQGSEA. CDR3 sequence (DNA): TGCAGCGTTGAAGATCCGACAGGTTATAGCTCCTACGAGCAGTACTTC. It encodes CSVEDPTGYSSYEQYF.

This clonotype came up many times. The chain has TRBV18 and TRBJ2-1; either TRBD1 or TRBD2 may fit D (5 bases each). The CDR3 has 17 amino acids. The germline V gene has CDR1 KGHSH and CDR2 LQKENI. With 3 bases removed from V and 3 bases from J, the gap between germline ends came to 18 bases. This CDR3 is CASSPIRDRPNYNEQFF. CDR3 sequence (DNA): TGTGCCAGCTCACCTATTAGGGACCGTCCTAACTACAATGAGCAGTTCTTC.

At least ten counts were recorded for this clonotype. The genes are TRBV20-1 and TRBJ2-7, with D perhaps matching TRBD1 or TRBD2 (5 bases each). The CDR3 length is 14 residues. CDR1 and CDR2 (germline): DFQATT, SNEGSKA (reference sequence). V lost 0 bases to trimming and J lost 6 bases, with 15 bases between them. As DNA, the CDR3 is TGCAGTGCTAGAGAGACGGGACGGCAAGTCGAGCAGTACTTC. It translates to CSARETGRQVEQYF.

Ten or more counts support this clonotype. The rearrangement uses TRBV10-3 and TRBJ1-4, with 7 bases fitting TRBD1. This CDR3 has 14 amino acids. The trim removed 5 bases at V and 8 bases at J, leaving 8 bases unmatched. Germline V CDR1 and CDR2: ENHRY, SYGVKD. The CDR3 DNA is TGTGCCATCAGTTCCGGGACAGAAGGGGAAAAACTGTTTTTT. Its translation is CAISSGTEGEKLFF.

The V call is TRBV29-1, the J call TRBJ2-7, with TRBD1 as a possible D gene (6 bases). The CDR3 totals 12 residues. CDR1 is SQVTM and CDR2 is ANQGSEA in the germline V gene. V lost 4 bases to trimming and J lost 4 bases, with 11 bases between them. The CDR3 DNA reads as TGCAGCGTTGGGGGGCAGGGGTACGAGCAGTACTTC. Its protein is CSVGGQGYEQYF.

The chain recombines TRBV6-2 or TRBV6-3 with TRBJ2-5; tentative D call: TRBD2 (6 bases). This CDR3 is built from 15 residues. Germline V CDR1 and CDR2: MNHEY, SVGEGT. Trimming took 4 bases from V and 5 from J, leaving 17 bases between them. The CDR3 sequence: CASSLGGGLSETQYF. In DNA, the CDR3 is TGTGCCAGCAGTTTAGGAGGAGGGCTATCGGAGACCCAGTACTTC.

This clonotype was seen a handful of times. This chain uses TRBV20-1 with TRBJ2-1, with D perhaps given as TRBD1 or TRBD2 (5 bases each). V lost 3 bases, J lost 5 bases, and 14 bases lay in between. In germline, CDR1 is DFQATT, CDR2 SNEGSKA (reference sequence). The CDR3 has 14 residues. The CDR3 sequence: CSASSQAGNNEQFF. The CDR3 DNA follows: TGCAGTGCTAGTTCACAGGCGGGTAACAATGAGCAGTTCTTC.

This chain connects TRBV10-3 to TRBJ2-5; the D gene is possibly TRBD1 (6 bases). Trimming cost V 8 bases and J 2 bases, with 9 bases left between them. Germline V gene lookup returns CDR1 ENHRY and CDR2 SYGVKD. The CDR3 extends over 12 amino acids. As DNA, the CDR3 is TGTGCCATCGGGGACATACAAGAGACCCAGTACTTC. This sequence encodes CAIGDIQETQYF.

The genes are TRBV3-1 and TRBJ1-1; 7 nucleotides align to TRBD1. Germline V gene data show CDR1 as LGHDT and CDR2 as YNNKEL (reference sequence). V shed 1 base, J shed 3 bases, and the junction held 11 bases outside the gene matches. The length of the CDR3 is 17 residues. The CDR3 DNA follows: TGTGCCAGCAGCCAAGTTAAGACAGGGAAAGGGGACACTGAAGCTTTCTTT. Its translation is CASSQVKTGKGDTEAFF.

This clonotype occurred a few times. The chain couples TRBV6-6 to TRBJ2-7; maybe TRBD2 (7 bases). Between the trimmed V and J ends, which lost 2 bases and 5 bases, there was a span of 13 bases. Germline CDR1 MNHNY, CDR2 SVGAGI (reference sequence). The CDR3 length is 14 residues. The CDR3 sequence is CASSYGGAPNEQYF. CDR3 bases: TGTGCCAGCAGTTACGGGGGGGCGCCCAACGAGCAGTACTTC.

This clonotype has just a few counts. The chain uses TRBV5-1 and TRBJ2-7; the match to TRBD1 covers 7 bases. This CDR3 is 12 amino acids long. Germline-derived CDR1 and CDR2 are SGHRS and YFSETQ. V lost 2 bases and J lost 7; bases outside the gene matches: 3. CDR3 nucleotides: TGCGCCAGCAGCTTACAGGGGTGGGAGCAGTACTTC. Translated: CASSLQGWEQYF.

This clonotype was seen many times. The chain uses TRBV4-1 and TRBJ1-1, with D possibly TRBD1 on 5 matching bases. CDR3 length: 15 amino acids. The germline V gene encodes CDR1 MGHRA and CDR2 YSYEKL. V gave up 0 bases and J gave up 2 bases, with 10 bases separating them. The CDR3 protein is CASSQEGRSNTEAFF. DNA for the CDR3: TGCGCCAGCAGCCAAGAGGGGCGGTCAAACACTGAAGCTTTCTTT.

In nucleotides, the CDR3 is TGTGCCAGTAGTGCCCTGCAGGGGGGCGAGCAGTACTTC. It encodes CASSALQGGEQYF. This rearrangement joins TRBV19 to TRBJ2-7; TRBD1 might be the D (7 bases). The CDR3 is made up of 13 amino acids. Germline-derived CDR1 and CDR2 are LNHDA and SQIVND (reference sequence). Trimming pared 5 bases from V and 6 bases from J, leaving 14 bases between.

In its sample, this clonotype was seen a few times. This chain uses TRBV24-1 with TRBJ1-1; maybe TRBD1 (6 bases). Between the trimmed V and J ends, which lost 2 bases and 4 bases, there was a span of 10 bases. CDR1 and CDR2 (germline): KGHDR, SFDVKD. The CDR3 runs to 14 residues. CDR3 in amino acids: CATSDSGASTEAFF. CDR3 bases: TGTGCCACCAGTGATTCGGGGGCCAGCACTGAAGCTTTCTTT.

The chain combines TRBV19 with TRBJ1-3; D remains ambiguous. Between the trimmed V and J ends, which lost 7 bases and 4 bases, there was a span of 11 bases. CDR3 length: 13 amino acids. CDR1 and CDR2 from the germline V gene are LNHDA and SQIVND (reference sequence). The CDR3 DNA reads as TGTGCCAGTATGTTCAGGAGAGGAAACACCATATATTTT. Amino acids: CASMFRRGNTIYF.

This clonotype was counted at least ten times. The gene calls are TRBV6-1 and TRBJ1-1; D is unresolved. This CDR3 spans 13 amino acids. Trimming shortened V by 4 bases and J by 3 bases, and 9 bases separated the two germline ends. Germline V gene lookup returns CDR1 MNHNS and CDR2 SASEGT. In DNA, the CDR3 is TGTGCCAGCAGTGCCGGGTCTCACACTGAAGCTTTCTTT. This gives the protein CASSAGSHTEAFF.

The chain uses TRBV7-2 and TRBJ1-2; the D is unclear. Germline assignment: CDR1 SGHTA and CDR2 FQGNSA. The CDR3 loop spans 12 amino acids. The ends were cut back, 5 bases at V and 3 bases at J, with 7 bases in the middle. The CDR3 DNA is TGTGCCAGCAGCCCAAAGGACTATGGCTACACCTTC. Its translation is CASSPKDYGYTF. Full variable domain (missing parts from reference TRBV7-2 and TRBJ1-2): GAGVSQSPSNKVTEKGKDVELRCDPISGHTALYWYRQSLGQGLEFLIYFQGNSAPDKSGLPSDRFSAERTGGSVSTLTIQRTQQEDSAVYLCASSPKDYGYTFGSGTRLTVV.